The rows below give T cell receptor beta chains drawn from one sample of a study of tumor and adjacent non-tumor tissue in lung cancer. TCRdb analysed the multiplex PCR reads with MiXCR anew, one entry per CDR3 protein. The repertoire holds approximately 120,000 distinct CDR3 sequences, with about 66% as singletons. Sequencing input: lung tumor tissue. Receptors originate from a man aged 30 to 45 with non-small cell lung cancer. CDR3s include the opening cysteine and the closing phenylalanine or tryptophan. The order of the fields is clone size, D gene, V gene, J gene, CDR3 DNA, CDR3 protein. The D gene is left open where the match is weak. The size field is filled for only some rows; it gives once, few, many or a size class.

>once|-|TRBV2|TRBJ2-1
TGTGCCAGCAGTGAAGGAGGGTCCTACAATGAGCAGTTCTTC
CASSEGGSYNEQFF
>-|TRBD2|TRBV24-1|TRBJ2-2
TGTGCCACCTGTGATTGGCGGGAGTACACCGGGGAGCTGTTTTTT
CATCDWREYTGELFF
>many|-|TRBV11-3|TRBJ2-3
TGTGCCAGCGAGGGCAGGGAGGCAGATACGCAGTATTTT
CASEGREADTQYF
>many|TRBD2|TRBV20-1|TRBJ2-5
TGCAGTGCTATGGGACTAGCGGGGGTGGAGACCCAGTACTTC
CSAMGLAGVETQYF
>many|-|TRBV29-1|TRBJ2-3
TGCAGCTCACAAGGGGGGGTTGAGACAGATACGCAGTATTTT
CSSQGGVETDTQYF
>-|-|TRBV4-1|TRBJ2-3
TGCGCCAGCAGCCTACAGGGTAATAGCGGGTGGCTCGGCACAGATACGCAGTATTTT
CASSLQGNSGWLGTDTQYF
>many|TRBD2|TRBV6-1|TRBJ2-1
TGTGCCAGCAGGGAAATGACTAGCGGGAGGCGGGAGTTCTTC
CASREMTSGRREFF
>once|TRBD2|TRBV11-1|TRBJ2-1
TGTGCCAGCAGCTTATCGGGAGGTATCTACAATGAGCAGCTCTTC
CASSLSGGIYNEQLF
>-|TRBD2|TRBV20-1|TRBJ2-1
TGCATAGCTAGCTCCACGGGAGGGTACAATGAGCAGTTCTTC
CIASSTGGYNEQFF
>-|-|TRBV20-1|TRBJ2-1
TGCAGTGCGGACCGGAGGGGGGCAAACAATGAGCAGTTCTTC
CSADRRGANNEQFF
>many|-|TRBV29-1|TRBJ1-4
TGCAGCGTTGATGGGACGTCCACTGGTGAAAAACTGTTTTTT
CSVDGTSTGEKLFF
>-|TRBD1|TRBV4-1|TRBJ2-6
TGCGCCAGCAGTACCTTCGAAGGGGCGACTGGACAGGGGGTGTCTGGGGCCAACGTCCTGACTTTC
CASSTFEGATGQGVSGANVLTF
>-|TRBD1|TRBV11-2|TRBJ2-7
TGTGCCAGCGGTCGCGACAGGGGGTGCGAGCAGTACTTC
CASGRDRGCEQYF
>many|-|TRBV6-5|TRBJ1-1
TGTGCCAGCAGCCGGGGTACGGGGCCTGAAGCTTTCTTT
CASSRGTGPEAFF
>-|TRBD1|TRBV10-1|TRBJ2-1
TGCGCCATCAGTACGGGACAGGGAACCAAAAACATTCAGTTCTTC
CAISTGQGTKNIQFF
>many|-|TRBV6-5|TRBJ2-7
TGTGCCAGCAGTTATCCAGGGAAAGGCACCTACGAGCAGTACTTC
CASSYPGKGTYEQYF
>once|-|TRBV6-1|TRBJ1-5
TGTGCCAACAACAGACAGCTTCTTAGTAATCAGCCCCAGCATTTT
CANNRQLLSNQPQHF